Listed below are T cell receptor beta chains from one sample, sequenced in a study of human T cells and chemical hapten exposure. From the RACE reads, TCRdb called clonotypes with MiXCR, one entry per CDR3 protein. The sample has approximately 71,000 distinct CDR3 sequences, more than 8% seen once; the top ten hold 3% to 4%. Sequencing used whole blood, obtained in connection with sensitization to the hapten diphenylcyclopropenone (DPC). These receptors were obtained from a woman between 35 and 50 years old with alopecia areata. Some clones in this sample may be carry-over from other donors' samples. The CDR3 runs from the conserved cysteine through the conserved F or W. Fields, in order: J gene, V gene, CDR3 protein.

>TRBJ2-2|TRBV18
CASSPPHRGSITGELFF
>TRBJ2-7|TRBV5-1
CASSSSPGTGGSYEQYF
>TRBJ2-7|TRBV3-1
CASVGVTYEQYF
>TRBJ2-1|TRBV7-2
CASSPVGNEQFF
>TRBJ2-7|TRBV4-1
CASSWDRRYEQYF
>TRBJ2-3|TRBV12-3/TRBV12-4
CASSFPGTLPNRDTQYF
>TRBJ2-7|TRBV4-3
CASSQTIPGHGEQYF
>TRBJ1-5|TRBV7-8
CASSLQRGNQPQHF
>TRBJ2-3|TRBV7-9
CASSLVGGITDTQYF
>TRBJ2-7|TRBV5-6
CASSSGTGDYEQYF
>TRBJ1-1|TRBV4-2
CASSQDPSTEAFF
>TRBJ2-7|TRBV9
CASSVGTGDFFYEQYF
>TRBJ2-4|TRBV28
CASRPPGQGAQNIQYF
>TRBJ1-1|TRBV5-1
CASSWGQPNTEAFF
>TRBJ2-3|TRBV7-2
CASSVAGGLFTDTQYF
>TRBJ2-7|TRBV11-2
CASTPDRYYEQYF
>TRBJ2-3|TRBV29-1
CSASTGGADTQYF
>TRBJ2-2|TRBV6-5
CASRAGQGSGNTGELFF
>TRBJ2-3|TRBV19
CASSMGFHQIYTQYF
>TRBJ2-1|TRBV5-1
CASSLGLAASYNEQFF
>TRBJ2-1|TRBV28
CASSLRENVRNEQFF
>TRBJ2-7|TRBV10-3
CAISDWTGDEQYF
>TRBJ2-1|TRBV6-6
CASSTTGAGYNEQFF
>TRBJ1-6|TRBV18
CASRPETALYNSPLHF
>TRBJ2-7|TRBV10-3
CAISRDGYEQYF
>TRBJ2-3|TRBV4-3
CASSQDPLTGPTDTQYF
>TRBJ2-1|TRBV7-9
CASSAEPTGSQQFF
>TRBJ1-1|TRBV3-1
CASLKQGMNTEAFF
>TRBJ2-3|TRBV7-9
CASPGVTDTQYF
>TRBJ1-1|TRBV6-5
CASSYHRTPAEAFF
>TRBJ1-2|TRBV18
CASSGALRVEGYTF
>TRBJ2-5|TRBV6-6
CASSPPGRETQYF
>TRBJ1-5|TRBV7-2
CASSLGLGEGRGQPQHF
>TRBJ2-3|TRBV2
CASSLLADTQYF
>TRBJ2-1|TRBV19
CASSSSGEQFF
>TRBJ1-5|TRBV4-3
CASSQDSRGKEPQHF
>TRBJ2-1|TRBV12-3/TRBV12-4
CASSTGTTNEQFF
>TRBJ1-5|TRBV20-1
CSARRGNQPQHF
>TRBJ2-3|TRBV3-1
CASSQDGDRSTDTQYF
>TRBJ1-4|TRBV11-2
CASSLGQLTTNEKLFF
>TRBJ2-6|TRBV6-6
CASSYSTGGANVLTF
>TRBJ2-2|TRBV2
CASSEMGPNTGELFF
>TRBJ2-3|TRBV6-4
CASRIREGSERQYF
>TRBJ2-1|TRBV11-2
CASSETRTNEQFF
>TRBJ2-7|TRBV20-1
CSARLGTSSYEQYF
>TRBJ1-2|TRBV19
CASRLGPYGYTF
>TRBJ2-5|TRBV15
CATSRDRAQRTQYF
>TRBJ1-2|TRBV28
CASSPHPSGSSFGYGYTF
>TRBJ1-2|TRBV2
CASSEFGRVGYGYTF
>TRBJ2-3|TRBV20-1
CSASGVTDTQYF
>TRBJ1-6|TRBV21-1
CASSRDRGSSYNSPLHF
>TRBJ1-4|TRBV7-2
CASSLGGVKLFF
>TRBJ2-5|TRBV5-6
CASSLNLNQYQETQYF
>TRBJ1-5|TRBV10-3
CAISYSSNQPQHF